Listed below are T cell receptor beta chains from one sample, sequenced in a study of beta chain features in type 1 diabetes. TCRdb keeps only in-frame clones here, not all; method: immunoSEQ multiplex PCR. The repertoire holds 250,000 to 350,000 clones, over 12% seen once, with 0.015% in the top ten. Sequenced material: naive CD4+ T cells from blood. The origin of the receptors is a man between 18 and 35 years old with type 1 diabetes. Both conserved end residues are part of each CDR3. The order of the fields is V gene, CDR3 length, J gene, D gene, clone size, CDR3 protein, CDR3 DNA. The D gene is left open where the match is weak. Clone size appears in some rows only: once, few, many, or a class for an expanded clone.

TRBV11-2	13	TRBJ1-1	.	.	CASSLNSGTEAFF	TGTGCCAGCAGCCTAAACTCAGGAACTGAAGCTTTCTTT
TRBV5-4	16	TRBJ2-4	.	.	CASSGDITQAKNIQYF	TGTGCCAGCAGCGGGGACATAACGCAAGCCAAAAACATTCAGTACTTC
TRBV15	17	TRBJ2-4	.	few	CATSRGGTRLAKNIQYF	TGTGCCACCAGCAGAGGAGGGACTCGTCTAGCCAAAAACATTCAGTACTTC
TRBV18	15	TRBJ2-7	TRBD1	.	CASSLGTGSIYEQYF	TGTGCCAGCTCACTAGGGACAGGTTCTATCTACGAGCAGTACTTC
TRBV5-4	15	TRBJ2-7	TRBD2	.	CASSLGGTNSYEQYF	TGTGCCAGCAGCTTGGGGGGGACTAACTCCTACGAGCAGTACTTC
TRBV15	16	TRBJ2-5	.	.	CATSRGSGGQLETQYF	TGTGCCACCAGCAGAGGAAGCGGGGGACAGTTAGAGACCCAGTACTTC
TRBV19	16	TRBJ2-5	TRBD2	.	CASSPRSSRTSGRRNF	TGTGCCAGTAGTCCCAGGAGTTCCCGGACTAGCGGGAGACGGAACTTC
TRBV5-1	13	TRBJ2-7	.	few	CASSKGHAYEQYF	TGCGCCAGCAGCAAGGGACATGCCTACGAGCAGTACTTC
TRBV29-1	13	TRBJ2-4	.	.	CSVGKGAKNIQYF	TGCAGCGTTGGTAAGGGGGCCAAAAACATTCAGTACTTC
TRBV10-2	15	TRBJ2-7	.	.	CASSERWSGSYEQYF	TGCGCCAGCAGTGAGAGATGGAGCGGCTCCTACGAGCAGTACTTC
TRBV18	15	TRBJ1-1	.	.	CASSPPIGQNTEAFF	TGTGCCAGCTCACCGCCTATCGGACAGAACACTGAAGCTTTCTTT
TRBV5-4	14	TRBJ2-1	TRBD1	.	CASRYPGQGSEQFF	TGTGCCAGCAGATACCCGGGACAGGGAAGTGAGCAGTTCTTC
TRBV30	15	TRBJ1-1	.	few	CAWIRNFQADTEAFF	TGTGCCTGGATCCGAAACTTCCAGGCCGACACTGAAGCTTTCTTT
TRBV6-5	15	TRBJ2-7	.	few	CASSLLTGTSYEQYF	TGTGCCAGCAGTCTTTTGACAGGAACATCCTACGAGCAGTACTTC
TRBV7-2	14	TRBJ2-2	TRBD1	.	CASSWDRNTGELFF	TGTGCCAGCAGTTGGGACAGGAACACCGGGGAGCTGTTTTTT
TRBV6-6	12	TRBJ2-1	.	.	CASSNRQGGPFF	TGTGCCAGCAGTAACCGACAGGGAGGACCGTTCTTC
TRBV4-1	19	TRBJ2-3	TRBD2	.	CASSQDGGTSGRGTDTQYF	TGCGCCAGCAGCCAAGATGGGGGGACTAGCGGCCGGGGGACAGATACGCAGTATTTT
TRBV7-8	14	TRBJ1-2	TRBD1	few	CASSSPDRRDGYTF	TGTGCCAGCAGCTCGCCGGACAGGAGGGATGGCTACACCTTC
TRBV15	14	TRBJ1-4	.	.	CATSSRRTGEKLFF	TGTGCCACCAGCAGCAGGCGCACAGGAGAAAAACTGTTTTTT
TRBV30	15	TRBJ2-5	.	.	CAWISWGRGGETQYF	TGTGCCTGGATCTCATGGGGCAGGGGAGGGGAGACCCAGTACTTC
TRBV5-1	16	TRBJ2-3	TRBD1	few	CASSLGQGVTTDTQYF	TGCGCCAGCAGCTTAGGGCAGGGGGTTACCACAGATACGCAGTATTTT
TRBV9	16	TRBJ1-6	TRBD1	.	CASSVDSGGWNSPLHF	TGTGCCAGCAGCGTAGATTCAGGGGGCTGGAATTCACCCCTCCACTTT
TRBV28	12	TRBJ1-2	TRBD1	few	CASKAGGRGYTF	TGTGCCAGCAAAGCAGGGGGCAGAGGCTACACCTTC
TRBV6-6	12	TRBJ2-7	TRBD1	.	CASRRQGWEQYF	TGTGCCAGCAGAAGACAGGGGTGGGAGCAGTACTTC
TRBV7-8	13	TRBJ2-3	TRBD1	few	CASSLADRGTQYF	TGTGCCAGCAGCTTAGCGGACAGGGGGACGCAGTATTTT
TRBV5-1	15	TRBJ2-7	.	.	CASSLGGIRSYEQYF	TGCGCCAGCAGCTTGGGAGGGATCAGGAGCTACGAGCAGTACTTC
TRBV7-2	13	TRBJ2-3	.	.	CASHPRYTDTQYF	TGTGCCAGCCACCCGAGGTACACAGATACGCAGTATTTT
TRBV18	14	TRBJ2-7	.	.	CASSPPRATDEQYF	TGTGCCAGCTCACCACCGAGAGCAACGGACGAGCAGTACTTC
TRBV5-4	15	TRBJ1-2	TRBD1	.	CASSPTGGPNYGYTF	TGTGCCAGCAGCCCTACAGGGGGGCCTAACTATGGCTACACCTTC
TRBV19	13	TRBJ1-1	.	.	CASGKGQNTEAFF	TGTGCCAGTGGCAAAGGACAGAACACTGAAGCTTTCTTT
TRBV30	14	TRBJ1-1	TRBD1	few	CAWSRDRGGTEAFF	TGTGCCTGGAGTCGGGACAGGGGTGGAACTGAAGCTTTCTTT
TRBV9	12	TRBJ2-1	.	.	CASSVQANEQFF	TGTGCCAGCAGCGTCCAAGCAAATGAGCAGTTCTTC
TRBV19	13	TRBJ2-3	.	few	CASSIDLSPPQYF	TGTGCCAGTAGTATAGATCTGAGCCCTCCGCAGTATTTT
TRBV7-8	15	TRBJ2-2	TRBD1	few	CASSPGTGATGELFF	TGTGCCAGCAGCCCCGGGACAGGTGCCACCGGGGAGCTGTTTTTT
TRBV18	15	TRBJ2-4	.	.	CASSPTTGTKNIQYF	TGTGCCAGCTCACCTACCACAGGGACCAAAAACATTCAGTACTTC
TRBV5-4	16	TRBJ2-2	TRBD1	few	CASSLGGTGNTGELFF	TGTGCCAGCAGCTTGGGTGGGACAGGGAACACCGGGGAGCTGTTTTTT
TRBV7-2	17	TRBJ1-1	.	.	CASSLGWRGRSDTEAFF	TGTGCCAGCAGCTTAGGTTGGCGCGGTAGGTCGGACACTGAAGCTTTCTTT